The 30 T cell receptor beta chains below all came from one sample that was sequenced in a study of CD8 T cells in Susac syndrome. An input of about 0.5 to 1 ug of RNA was subjected to reverse transcription using random hexamers. TCRdb reanalysed the immunoSEQ multiplex PCR reads using MiXCR and keeps one entry per CDR3 protein. The data hold 160,000 or so distinct CDR3 sequences, with around 93% observed a single time. The sequenced sample consisted of CD4+ T cells from PBMCs. The origin of the receptors is a human donor in good health.

The chain links TRBV6-7 to TRBJ2-5; TRBD2 might be the D (5 bases). TRBV6-7 is given ORF status, its function remaining uncertain. V lost 10 bases to trimming and J lost 1 base, with 13 bases between them. This CDR3 has 13 amino acids. CDR3 sequence (DNA): TGTGCCACCCCACGGGCGGGCCAAGAGACCCAGTACTTC. It codes for CATPRAGQETQYF.

The CDR3 DNA sequence: TGTGCCAGCAGTCGGGATGGCGCCTACGAGCAGTACTTC. Protein sequence: CASSRDGAYEQYF. The chain is built from TRBV27 and TRBJ2-7; a possible D gene is TRBD2 (5 bases). CDR3 length: 13 residues. CDR1 is MNHEY, CDR2 SMNVEV, per germline (reference sequence). Trimming removed 5 bases from V and 2 bases from J, with 10 bases in between.

V is TRBV5-1 and J is TRBJ1-1; D is perhaps TRBD1 (6 bases). Germline-derived CDR1 and CDR2 are SGHRS and YFSETQ. Trimming stripped 7 bases from V and 2 bases from J, with 12 bases between. This CDR3 comprises 13 residues. CDR3 sequence reads: CASGLTGNTEAFF. The CDR3 DNA reads TGCGCCAGCGGATTGACAGGAAACACTGAAGCTTTCTTT.

This clonotype was recorded only once. The V and J genes are TRBV7-3 and TRBJ2-6; unclear D gene. Germline V gives CDR1 SGHTA, CDR2 FQGTGA. This CDR3 has 15 residues. V was clipped by 4 bases and J by 3 bases, with 10 bases between them. The CDR3, as DNA: TGTGCCAGCAGCTCTAACCCTGGTGGGGCCAACGTCCTGACTTTC. Residues: CASSSNPGGANVLTF.

The gene calls are TRBV2 and TRBJ1-6, with unresolved D. CDR1 and CDR2 from the germline V gene are SNHLY and FYNNEI. V was clipped by 10 bases and J by 10 bases, with 14 bases between them. The length of the CDR3 is 12 residues. This CDR3 is CATFSGRSPLHF. CDR3 coding DNA: TGTGCCACCTTTTCTGGACGGTCACCCCTCCACTTT.

This clonotype showed up just once. The J gene is TRBJ1-1, the V gene TRBV12-3 or TRBV12-4; tentative D call: TRBD1 (5 bases). The CDR3 loop spans 13 amino acids. Trimming took 7 bases from V and 0 from J, leaving 9 bases between them. The CDR3 region has the DNA TGTGCCAGCAAACAGGACATGAACACTGAAGCTTTCTTT. Translating gives CASKQDMNTEAFF.

This clonotype was seen once. The V gene is TRBV19, the J gene TRBJ1-5; D not resolved. The CDR3 loop spans 12 amino acids. V lost 7 bases and J 3 bases, leaving 7 bases between the germline ends. Germline lookup yields CDR1 LNHDA and CDR2 SQIVND (reference sequence). The CDR3 DNA follows: TGTGCCAGTAAACTCGCCAATCAGCCCCAGCATTTT. Residues: CASKLANQPQHF.

J is TRBJ2-5 and V is TRBV9; a weak D match, TRBD2 (5 bases). This CDR3 is 14 amino acids long. V dropped 0 bases and J dropped 4 bases, with 10 bases sitting between them. The V gene's germline CDR1 is SGDLS and CDR2 YYNGEE. The CDR3 sequence: CASSVENGGETQYF. In nucleotides, the CDR3 is TGTGCCAGCAGCGTAGAAAACGGAGGAGAGACCCAGTACTTC.

This sequence joins TRBV6-2 or TRBV6-3 and TRBJ2-1; 8 bases match TRBD2. CDR3 length: 18 residues. CDR1 MNHEY and CDR2 SVGEGT come from the germline V gene. With V trimmed by 2 bases and J by 4 bases, 13 bases remained unmatched. The CDR3 here is CASSYGRGRRGAYNEQFF. CDR3 sequence (DNA): TGTGCCAGCAGTTACGGAAGGGGGAGGCGGGGGGCATACAATGAGCAGTTCTTC.

The chain carries TRBV3-1 and TRBJ1-2, with D possibly matching TRBD1 (5 bases). CDR1 is LGHDT and CDR2 is YNNKEL in the germline V gene (reference sequence). V was trimmed by 2 bases and J by 2 bases, leaving 18 bases between them. The CDR3 runs 17 residues. The CDR3 nucleotides read TGTGCCAGCAGCCAAACTCGCCTTTGGGACGCAAACTATGGCTACACCTTC. Residues: CASSQTRLWDANYGYTF.

The rearrangement joins TRBV29-1 to TRBJ2-1, with D tentatively TRBD1 (5 bases). Trimming took 4 bases from V and 9 from J, leaving 13 bases between them. This CDR3 is built from 12 residues. Germline V gene lookup returns CDR1 SQVTM and CDR2 ANQGSEA. In DNA form, the CDR3 reads TGCAGCGTTGGTTGGCAGGGCGGTGAGCAGTTCTTC. Its translation is CSVGWQGGEQFF.

The rearrangement joins TRBV4-1 to TRBJ1-4; weak D call: TRBD1 (5 bases). Germline CDR1 MGHRA, CDR2 YSYEKL. The CDR3 contains 16 residues. Trimming took 4 bases from V and 6 from J, leaving 18 bases between them. The CDR3 sequence is CASSPVQGYGDEKLFF. The CDR3 nucleotides read TGCGCCAGCAGCCCCGTCCAGGGATATGGTGATGAAAAACTGTTTTTT.

The chain links TRBV7-9 to TRBJ2-7; no firm D call. This CDR3 is built from 15 residues. Trimming removed 5 bases from V and 0 bases from J, with 14 bases in between. The germline gives CDR1 SEHNR, CDR2 FQNEAQ (reference sequence). The CDR3 reads CASSPGLSRSYEQYF. CDR3 sequence (DNA): TGTGCCAGCAGCCCCGGTTTGAGCCGCTCCTACGAGCAGTACTTC.

The rearrangement uses TRBV20-1 and TRBJ2-5, with 14 nucleotides matching TRBD2. CDR1 is DFQATT and CDR2 is SNEGSKA in the germline V gene (reference sequence). This CDR3 is built from 18 residues. The V and J ends lost 3 bases and 5 bases, in that order; junction bases with no gene match: 14. For the CDR3, the DNA is TGCAGTGCTAGCATTCGTTGGACTAGCGGGGGGTCCTCGGAGACCCAGTACTTC. Translation gives CSASIRWTSGGSSETQYF.

The chain is built from TRBV21-1 and TRBJ1-1. TRBV21-1 is a recognized pseudogene. CDR3 length: 17 residues. The CDR3 loop is CASSKVKGSKMNTEAFF. Written as DNA, the CDR3 is TGTGCCAGCAGCAAAGTGAAGGGTTCGAAGATGAACACTGAAGCTTTCTTT.

This chain connects TRBV7-8 to TRBJ2-1; D is unresolved. Germline V gene data show CDR1 as SGHVS and CDR2 as FQNEAQ. The length of the CDR3 is 13 residues. The V end lost 5 bases, the J end lost 3 bases, and 8 bases lay between the germline ends. CDR3 in DNA: TGTGCCAGCAGCCAAACGAGCTACAATGAGCAGTTCTTC. As protein: CASSQTSYNEQFF.

The CDR3 region is CASTTDRGNGYTF. The CDR3 DNA sequence: TGTGCCAGCACCACGGACAGAGGGAACGGCTACACCTTC. This chain connects TRBV2 to TRBJ1-2; D is possibly TRBD1 (6 bases). V was cut by 7 bases and J by 8 bases, with 17 bases left in between. The CDR3 runs 13 residues. CDR1 is SNHLY, CDR2 FYNNEI, per germline.

The chain links TRBV5-1 to TRBJ1-2; D gene uncertain. The CDR3 runs 13 residues. Trimming took 1 base from V and 2 from J, leaving 6 bases between them. In germline, CDR1 is SGHRS, CDR2 YFSETQ. The CDR3 region is CASSLNNNYGYTF. The DNA of the CDR3 is TGCGCCAGCAGCTTGAACAACAACTATGGCTACACCTTC.

V gene TRBV12-3 or TRBV12-4 combines with J gene TRBJ1-2; 9 bases match TRBD1. The junction had 7 bases not matched to a gene; V was cut back by 1 base and J by 7 bases. The CDR3 is made up of 15 amino acids. The CDR3 nucleotides read TGTGCCAGCAGTTTAGTTTTGGGACAGGGCTTTGGCTACACCTTC. Translating it yields CASSLVLGQGFGYTF.

A single count supports this clonotype. This chain uses TRBV12-3 or TRBV12-4 with TRBJ1-2; TRBD1 might be the D (6 bases). The CDR3 extends over 13 amino acids. V was shortened by 5 bases and J by 8 bases, with 15 bases between the two germline ends. The CDR3: CASSPGGRVGYTF. The CDR3 DNA reads as TGTGCCAGCAGTCCTGGGGGCAGGGTCGGCTACACCTTC.

The CDR3 coding sequence is TGTGCCAGCAGCCTTCTCGCGGGGTCTTACGAGCAGTACTTC. This codes for CASSLLAGSYEQYF. The rearrangement links TRBV6-6 to TRBJ2-7; D is perhaps TRBD2 (6 bases). Trimming left V 6 bases short and J 4 bases short, with 16 bases between. The V gene's germline CDR1 is MNHNY and CDR2 SVGAGI (reference sequence). This CDR3 comprises 14 residues.

The gene calls are TRBV3-1 and TRBJ1-2; TRBD1 might be the D (5 bases). Trimming pared 5 bases from V and 2 bases from J, leaving 12 bases between. Germline lookup yields CDR1 LGHDT and CDR2 YNNKEL (reference sequence). This CDR3 is 14 amino acids long. The CDR3 nucleotides read TGTGCCAGCAGCGCCCGGGACGGAAACTATGGCTACACCTTC. The encoded protein is CASSARDGNYGYTF.

The chain has TRBV19 and TRBJ1-1; possible D gene TRBD1, 5 bases. With 10 bases removed from V and 0 bases from J, the gap between germline ends came to 15 bases. The CDR3 is 14 amino acids. From germline, CDR1 is LNHDA and CDR2 SQIVND (reference sequence). This chain's CDR3 is CATNRGVLNTEAFF. CDR3 nucleotides: TGTGCCACCAATAGAGGGGTGTTGAACACTGAAGCTTTCTTT.

The chain has TRBV29-1 and TRBJ2-5; D is unresolved. The germline V and J ends were trimmed by 6 bases and 5 bases, with 13 bases remaining between them. Germline V gene sequence: CDR1 SQVTM, CDR2 ANQGSEA. The CDR3 covers 12 residues. CDR3 protein: CSVKTSTETQYF. CDR3 nucleotides: TGCAGCGTCAAGACAAGCACGGAGACCCAGTACTTC. The whole variable domain, remainder taken from reference TRBV29-1 and TRBJ2-5, is SAVISQKPSRDICQRGTSLTIQCQVDSQVTMMFWYRQQPGQSLTLIATANQGSEATYESGFVIDKFPISRPNLTFSTLTVSNMSPEDSSIYLCSVKTSTETQYFGPGTRLLVL.

The chain joins TRBV29-1 to TRBJ1-2; a weak D match, TRBD1 (5 bases). Germline CDR1 reads SQVTM; CDR2 reads ANQGSEA. CDR3 length equals 13 residues. V was cut by 3 bases and J by 3 bases, with 11 bases left in between. The CDR3 DNA is TGCAGCGTTGAGTTTCAGGGCTACTATGGCTACACCTTC. It is translated as CSVEFQGYYGYTF.

The rearrangement joins TRBV29-1 to TRBJ2-1; 9 bases agree with TRBD1. J gave up 7 bases and V 8 bases, and 6 bases lay outside the gene matches. CDR3 length equals 12 residues. The germline CDR1 and CDR2 sequences are SQVTM and ANQGSEA. CDR3 region: CSSGQGMNEQFF. The CDR3 bases are TGCAGCTCCGGACAGGGGATGAATGAGCAGTTCTTC.

This chain joins TRBV6-5 and TRBJ1-1, with no clear D. Germline V lookup: CDR1 MNHEY, CDR2 SVGAGI. With 3 bases removed from V and 7 bases from J, the gap between germline ends came to 9 bases. This CDR3 spans 12 amino acids. In DNA form, the CDR3 reads TGTGCCAGCAGTTATGGCGGGTTTGAAGCTTTCTTT. Protein: CASSYGGFEAFF.

The rearrangement links TRBV2 to TRBJ1-1; possible D gene TRBD1, 5 bases. Germline V lookup: CDR1 SNHLY, CDR2 FYNNEI. V was trimmed by 2 bases and J by 7 bases, leaving 11 bases between them. This CDR3 contains 13 residues. CDR3 coding DNA: TGTGCCAGCAGTGAACAGGGACGGGGTGAAGCTTTCTTT. As protein: CASSEQGRGEAFF.

V and J are TRBV12-3 or TRBV12-4 and TRBJ1-6; TRBD1 might be the D (6 bases). The V end lost 5 bases, the J end lost 0 bases, and 14 bases lay between the germline ends. CDR3 length: 17 amino acids. CDR3 DNA: TGTGCCAGCAGTGCTAACAGGGCGAGCTCCTATAATTCACCCCTCCACTTT. It translates to CASSANRASSYNSPLHF.

The J gene is TRBJ2-5, the V gene TRBV10-3, with D perhaps being TRBD1 or TRBD2 (7 bases each). V was shortened by 3 bases and J by 1 base, with 12 bases between the two germline ends. This CDR3 has 15 amino acids. Germline-derived CDR1 and CDR2 are ENHRY and SYGVKD. The CDR3: CAISDQGGIQETQYF. DNA for the CDR3: TGTGCCATCAGTGATCAGGGGGGGATCCAAGAGACCCAGTACTTC.